This T cell receptor beta chain was recorded in a study of T cell repertoires in cytomegalovirus infection. Study in general: The authors used CMV epitopes that were HLA-C-restricted (recently identified) and HLA-B-restricted (well studied). Evidence of both CMV infection and a matching HLA type came from public TCR beta signatures.

This CDR3 is built from 15 residues. The V gene's germline CDR1 is SGHDN and CDR2 FVKESK. The J segment lost 2 bases and the V segment lost 4 bases, leaving 4 bases of the junction unmatched. On this clonotype: Its antigen is not identified.

TCRdb reprocessed the reads via MiXCR and lists one record per CDR3 protein. The sample yields about 770,000 distinct CDR3 sequences, almost 30% seen once. Study-wide findings and caveats: Clonotypes of TCR beta that were HLA-C-restricted and CMV-specific dominated the ex vivo response. Summed frequency of shared TCR beta families picked out CMV carriers who also had the relevant HLA.

Source: cultured CD8+ T cells from PBMCs, taken from culture after CMV antigen stimulation. The source of this sequence is a human donor in good health (CMV status not recorded). Some clones in this sample may be carry-over from other donors' samples. The chain combines TRBV14 with TRBJ2-7; 11 nucleotides line up with TRBD1. CDR3 protein: CASSPWDRGTYEQYF. The CDR3 DNA sequence: TGTGCCAGCAGCCCGTGGGACAGGGGGACCTACGAGCAGTACTTC.